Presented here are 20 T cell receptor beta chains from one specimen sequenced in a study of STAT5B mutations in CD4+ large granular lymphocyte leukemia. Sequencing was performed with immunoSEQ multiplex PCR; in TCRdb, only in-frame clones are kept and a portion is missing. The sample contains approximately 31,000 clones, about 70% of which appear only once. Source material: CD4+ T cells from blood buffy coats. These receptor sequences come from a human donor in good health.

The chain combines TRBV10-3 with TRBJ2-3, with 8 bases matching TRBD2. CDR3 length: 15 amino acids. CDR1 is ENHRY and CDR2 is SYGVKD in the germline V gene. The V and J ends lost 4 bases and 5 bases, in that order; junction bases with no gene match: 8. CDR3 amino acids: CAISARGAGEDTQYF. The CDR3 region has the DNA TGTGCCATCAGTGCGCGGGGGGCCGGGGAAGATACGCAGTATTTT.

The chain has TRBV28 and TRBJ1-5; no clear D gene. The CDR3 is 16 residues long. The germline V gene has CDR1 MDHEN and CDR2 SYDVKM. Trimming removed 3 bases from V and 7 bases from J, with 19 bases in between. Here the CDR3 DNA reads TGTGCCAGCAGTTTTTGGGAAGGGCTCCTAGGGCAGCCCCAGCATTTT. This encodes CASSFWEGLLGQPQHF.

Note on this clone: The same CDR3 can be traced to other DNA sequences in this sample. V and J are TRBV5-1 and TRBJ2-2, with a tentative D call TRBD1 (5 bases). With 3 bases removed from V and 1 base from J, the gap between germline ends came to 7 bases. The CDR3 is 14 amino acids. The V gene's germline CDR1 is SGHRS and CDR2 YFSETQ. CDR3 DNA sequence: TGCGCCAGCAGCTCCGGACAGAACACCGGGGAGCTGTTTTTT. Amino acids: CASSSGQNTGELFF.

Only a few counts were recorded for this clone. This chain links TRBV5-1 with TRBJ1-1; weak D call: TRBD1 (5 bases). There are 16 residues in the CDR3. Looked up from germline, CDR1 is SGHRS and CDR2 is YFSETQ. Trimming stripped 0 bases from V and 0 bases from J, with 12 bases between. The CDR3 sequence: CASSLVGARMNTEAFF. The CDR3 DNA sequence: TGCGCCAGCAGCTTGGTAGGGGCTAGGATGAACACTGAAGCTTTCTTT. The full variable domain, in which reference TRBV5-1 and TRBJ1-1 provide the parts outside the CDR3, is KAGVTQTPRYLIKTRGQQVTLSCSPISGHRSVSWYQQTPGQGLQFLFEYFSETQRNKGNFPGRFSGRQFSNSRSEMNVSTLELGDSALYLCASSLVGARMNTEAFFGQGTRLTVV.

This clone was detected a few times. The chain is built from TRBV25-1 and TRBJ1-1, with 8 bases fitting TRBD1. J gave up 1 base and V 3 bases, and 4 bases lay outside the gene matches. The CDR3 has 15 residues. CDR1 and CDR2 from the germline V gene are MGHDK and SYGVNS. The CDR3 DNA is TGTGCCAGCAGTGACCTCGGACAGGGGAACACTGAAGCTTTCTTT. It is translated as CASSDLGQGNTEAFF.

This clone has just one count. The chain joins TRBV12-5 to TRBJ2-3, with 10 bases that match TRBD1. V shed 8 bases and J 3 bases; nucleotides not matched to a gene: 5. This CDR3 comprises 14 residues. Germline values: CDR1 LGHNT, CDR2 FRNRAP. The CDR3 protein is CASTDRGRTDTQYF. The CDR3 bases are TGTGCTAGTACAGACAGGGGGCGTACAGATACGCAGTATTTT.

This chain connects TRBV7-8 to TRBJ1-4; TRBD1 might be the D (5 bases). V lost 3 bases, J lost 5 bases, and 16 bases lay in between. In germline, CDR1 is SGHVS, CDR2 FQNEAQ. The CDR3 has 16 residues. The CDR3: CASSFPTGTQNEKLFF. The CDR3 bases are TGTGCCAGCAGCTTTCCAACCGGGACCCAAAATGAAAAACTGTTTTTT.

For the CDR3, the DNA is TGTGCCAGCAGTTACGGAGGGGTGGGGCCCCAGCATTTT. Protein: CASSYGGVGPQHF. The chain combines TRBV6-5 with TRBJ1-5, with a possible D match to TRBD1 (5 bases). The CDR3 contains 13 residues. The germline CDR1 and CDR2 sequences are MNHEY and SVGAGI. V lost 2 bases to trimming and J lost 9 bases, with 11 bases between them.

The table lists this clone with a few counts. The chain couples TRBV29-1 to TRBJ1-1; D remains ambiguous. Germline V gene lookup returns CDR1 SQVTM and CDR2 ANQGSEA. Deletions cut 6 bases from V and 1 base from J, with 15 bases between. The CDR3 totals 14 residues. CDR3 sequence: CSVAAGAPNTEAFF. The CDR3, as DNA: TGCAGCGTCGCGGCGGGAGCCCCGAACACTGAAGCTTTCTTT.

CDR3 sequence (DNA): TGCGCCAGCAGTGGTAGCGGGGACCCCGAAGATACGCAGTATTTT. Translated, it gives CASSGSGDPEDTQYF. The chain links TRBV10-1 to TRBJ2-3; 8 bases line up with TRBD2. J lost 5 bases, V lost 4 bases, and 8 bases had no gene match. The CDR3 runs to 15 residues. CDR1 and CDR2 from the germline V gene are WNHNN and SYGVQD (reference sequence).

The chain's CDR3 is CASSLEGLVLSTDTQYF. CDR3 DNA: TGTGCCAGCAGCTTAGAGGGACTAGTTCTGAGCACAGATACGCAGTATTTT. The chain is built from TRBV7-2 and TRBJ2-3; TRBD2 matches 8 bases. This CDR3 comprises 17 residues. The V gene end was trimmed by 1 base and the J gene end by 0 bases; junction bases not matched to a gene: 6. CDR1 and CDR2 (germline): SGHTA, FQGNSA.

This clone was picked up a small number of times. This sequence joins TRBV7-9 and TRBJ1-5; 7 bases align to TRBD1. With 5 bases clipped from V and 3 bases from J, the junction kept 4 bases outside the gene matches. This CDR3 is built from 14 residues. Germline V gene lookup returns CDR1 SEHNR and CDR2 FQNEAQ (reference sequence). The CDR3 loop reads CASSRTGDNQPQHF. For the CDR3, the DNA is TGTGCCAGCAGCCGTACAGGGGACAATCAGCCCCAGCATTTT.

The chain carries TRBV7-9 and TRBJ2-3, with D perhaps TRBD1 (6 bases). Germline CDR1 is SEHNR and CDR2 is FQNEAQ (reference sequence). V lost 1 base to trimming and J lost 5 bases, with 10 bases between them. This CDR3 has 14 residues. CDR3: CASSLGTRGDTQYF. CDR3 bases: TGTGCCAGCAGCTTAGGGACCAGGGGAGATACGCAGTATTTT.

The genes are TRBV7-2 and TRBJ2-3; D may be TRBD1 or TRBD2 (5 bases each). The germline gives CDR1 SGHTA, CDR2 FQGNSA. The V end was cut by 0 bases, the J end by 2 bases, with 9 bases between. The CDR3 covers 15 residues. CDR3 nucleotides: TGTGCCAGCAGCTTAGCAGGGACCGACACAGATACGCAGTATTTT. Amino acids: CASSLAGTDTDTQYF.

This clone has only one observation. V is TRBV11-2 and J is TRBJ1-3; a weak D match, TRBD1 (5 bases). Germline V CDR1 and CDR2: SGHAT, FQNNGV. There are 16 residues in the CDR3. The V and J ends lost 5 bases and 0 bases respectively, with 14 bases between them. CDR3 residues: CASSPGTFSSGNTIYF. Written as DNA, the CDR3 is TGTGCCAGCAGCCCCGGGACTTTCAGCTCTGGAAACACCATATATTTT.

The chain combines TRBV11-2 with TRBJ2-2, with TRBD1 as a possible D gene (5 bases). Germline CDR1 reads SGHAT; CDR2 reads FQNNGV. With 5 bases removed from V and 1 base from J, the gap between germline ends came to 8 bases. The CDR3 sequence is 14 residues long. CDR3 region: CASSQGWNTGELFF. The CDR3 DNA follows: TGTGCCAGCAGCCAGGGATGGAACACCGGGGAGCTGTTTTTT.

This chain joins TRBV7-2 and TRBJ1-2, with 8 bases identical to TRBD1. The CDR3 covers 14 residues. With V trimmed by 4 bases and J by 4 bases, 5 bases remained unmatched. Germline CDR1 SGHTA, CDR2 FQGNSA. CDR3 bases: TGTGCCAGCAGCTACACAGGGGGGTCCTATGGCTACACCTTC. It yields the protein CASSYTGGSYGYTF.

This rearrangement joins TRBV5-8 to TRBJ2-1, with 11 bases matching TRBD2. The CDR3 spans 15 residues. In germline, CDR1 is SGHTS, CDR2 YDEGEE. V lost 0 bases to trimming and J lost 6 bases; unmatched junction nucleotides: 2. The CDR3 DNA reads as TGTGCCAGCAGCTTGGGACTAGCGGGGAGCAATGAGCAGTTCTTC. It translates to CASSLGLAGSNEQFF. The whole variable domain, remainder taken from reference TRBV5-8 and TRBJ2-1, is EAGVTQSPTHLIKTRGQQATLRCSPISGHTSVYWYQQALGLGLQFLLWYDEGEERNRGNFPPRFSGRQFPNYSSELNVNALELEDSALYLCASSLGLAGSNEQFFGPGTRLTVL.

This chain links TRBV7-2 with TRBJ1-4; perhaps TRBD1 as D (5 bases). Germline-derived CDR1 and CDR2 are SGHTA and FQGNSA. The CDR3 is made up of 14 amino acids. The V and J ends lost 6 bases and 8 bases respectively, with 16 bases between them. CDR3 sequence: CASRAGVEEEKLFF. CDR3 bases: TGTGCCAGCAGAGCGGGGGTTGAAGAGGAAAAACTGTTTTTT.

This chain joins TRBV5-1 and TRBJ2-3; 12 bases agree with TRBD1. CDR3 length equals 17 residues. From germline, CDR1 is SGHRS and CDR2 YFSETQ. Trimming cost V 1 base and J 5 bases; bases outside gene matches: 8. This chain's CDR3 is CASSLFSGTGGEDTQYF. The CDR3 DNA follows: TGCGCCAGCAGCTTGTTTTCGGGGACAGGGGGCGAAGATACGCAGTATTTT.